Listed here are 8 T cell receptor beta chains from one sample, sequenced in a study of shared clonotypes between healthy human individuals (dated by TCRdb to 2018 to 2021). Preparation of the library involved the immunoSEQ multiplex PCR assay. The table comes from immuneACCESS by way of TCRdb, which keeps in-frame sequences with V and J called. Part of the clones is missing from these tables; in studies checked, under half for an unresolved V gene and the rest for unknown reasons. This sample has more than 2,000,000 clones in its table, and roughly 92% of those were observed once. Around 0.14% of the sample rests with the top ten. Sequencing used naive CD4+ T cells sorted from blood. The meaning of the sample's cell subset or site label: CD45RA+ positively selected. These receptors were obtained from a man in his late teens or twenties in good health.

This chain joins TRBV4-2 and TRBJ1-6; 8 bases line up with TRBD1. Germline V lookup: CDR1 LGHNA, CDR2 YNFKEQ. V lost 3 bases, J lost 4 bases, and 14 bases stayed unmatched. The CDR3 is 19 amino acids. The CDR3, as DNA: TGTGCCAGCAGCCAGGCCTCGACAGGGGTTGGTACATATAATTCACCCCTCCACTTT. It encodes CASSQASTGVGTYNSPLHF.

This chain uses TRBV29-1 with TRBJ2-1; TRBD2 matches at 9 bases. Germline assignment: CDR1 SQVTM and CDR2 ANQGSEA. The V gene end was trimmed by 2 bases and the J gene end by 3 bases; junction bases not matched to a gene: 8. The CDR3 spans 16 residues. For the CDR3, the DNA is TGCAGCGTTGAATTGGCAGCGGGGGGTCTCTACAATGAGCAGTTCTTC. The encoded protein is CSVELAAGGLYNEQFF.

The chain combines TRBV30 with TRBJ1-4, with 7 bases that match TRBD1. V lost 0 bases to trimming and J lost 4 bases; unmatched junction nucleotides: 5. The CDR3 length is 15 residues. Germline V lookup: CDR1 GTSNPN, CDR2 SVGIG (reference sequence). The chain's CDR3 is CAWSVKTGSNEKLFF. The CDR3 nucleotides read TGTGCCTGGAGTGTAAAGACAGGGAGTAATGAAAAACTGTTTTTT.

This clone was detected only once. The V gene is TRBV19, the J gene TRBJ1-1, with TRBD1 matching 9 bases. CDR3 length equals 14 residues. Germline loops: CDR1 LNHDA, CDR2 SQIVND (reference sequence). The trim removed 5 bases at V and 5 bases at J, leaving 6 bases unmatched. This CDR3 reads CASSFDRGLTEAFF. CDR3 nucleotides: TGTGCCAGTAGTTTCGACAGGGGGTTAACTGAAGCTTTCTTT.

The chain joins TRBV5-8 to TRBJ2-3; D tentatively fits TRBD1 or TRBD2 (6 bases each). The germline gives CDR1 SGHTS, CDR2 YDEGEE. Trimming left V 1 base short and J 1 base short, with 10 bases between. This CDR3 contains 15 residues. CDR3 sequence (DNA): TGTGCCAGCAGCTTGAGGGGGGCCGGCACAGATACGCAGTATTTT. Translating it yields CASSLRGAGTDTQYF.

The J gene is TRBJ2-3, the V gene TRBV18; 10 bases agree with TRBD2. Germline CDR1 reads KGHSH; CDR2 reads LQKENI. This CDR3 spans 16 amino acids. The ends lost 2 bases at V and 5 bases at J; junction bases unmatched: 7. Here the CDR3 reads CASSPAAGGPGDTQYF. CDR3 DNA: TGTGCCAGCTCACCAGCAGCGGGGGGGCCGGGAGATACGCAGTATTTT. Using reference TRBV18 and TRBJ2-3 for the parts outside the CDR3, the full variable domain is NAGVMQNPRHLVRRRGQEARLRCSPMKGHSHVYWYRQLPEEGLKFMVYLQKENIIDESGMPKERFSAEFPKEGPSILRIQQVVRGDSAAYFCASSPAAGGPGDTQYFGPGTRLTVL.

The V gene is TRBV7-9, the J gene TRBJ1-4; 7 bases fit TRBD1. Losses at the gene ends were 5 bases for V and 3 bases for J; bases not matched to a gene: 9. This CDR3 has 16 amino acids. Germline assignment: CDR1 SEHNR and CDR2 FQNEAQ (reference sequence). The CDR3, as DNA: TGTGCCAGCAGCGCAACCCGGCAGGGGGCTAATGAAAAACTGTTTTTT. It encodes CASSATRQGANEKLFF.

The chain uses TRBV7-8 and TRBJ1-2, with D possibly being TRBD1 (6 bases). The CDR3 extends over 15 amino acids. V was cut by 1 base and J by 2 bases, with 11 bases left in between. Germline V gene lookup returns CDR1 SGHVS and CDR2 FQNEAQ. CDR3 amino acids: CASSLEMGGNYGYTF. CDR3 bases: TGTGCCAGCAGCTTAGAAATGGGGGGCAACTATGGCTACACCTTC.